This TCR beta chain was sequenced in a study of cytomegalovirus exposure and HLA in healthy donors. On this clone itself: Antigen specificity is unknown.

Each donor was healthy, and each was a bone marrow donor. Germline CDR1 and CDR2: SEHNR and FQNEAQ (reference sequence). Trimming removed 5 bases from V and 1 base from J, with 12 bases in between. The CDR3 totals 15 residues. Study-wide results and caveats: The investigators catalogued 150 to 200 TCR beta chains as cytomegalovirus-associated. The Asian-associated ancestry cluster reportedly had fewer N-insertions than the roughly 670-donor mean in a later analysis. Most CMV-associated TCR beta chains were later found to appear HLA-restricted.

Primers: 60 Vbeta forward and 13 Jbeta reverse. The assay was immunoSEQ multiplex PCR, and TCRdb's table has in-frame clones only and misses some. Of around 180,000 clones listed, 65% to 85% are singletons. The genes are TRBV7-9 and TRBJ2-1; weak D call: TRBD2 (6 bases). Sequenced: PBMCs. This receptor was obtained from a man between 18 and 35 years old in good health and CMV-seronegative. CDR3 loop: CASSGRTGSYNEQFF. The CDR3 nucleotides are TGTGCCAGCAGCGGGAGGACGGGTTCCTACAATGAGCAGTTCTTC.